Described below is a single T cell receptor (beta chain) sequence and its context. As yet, its antigen is unknown. Peripheral blood from each donor was collected in a volume of 9.5 to 10 milliliters. V was trimmed by 5 bases and J by 4 bases, leaving 16 bases between them. The germline CDR1 and CDR2 sequences are SGHAT and FQNNGV. The CDR3 is made up of 15 amino acids. The use of a sample-barcoded 5' primer and a J-beta primer mix characterized a second PCR of roughly 6 to 11 cycles. Tags on each cDNA molecule came from a template-switch adaptor with 12 random nucleotides. TCRdb reanalysed the 5' RACE reads using MiXCR and keeps one entry per CDR3 protein. Among about 1,400,000 distinct CDR3 sequences listed, around 39% were seen once. The data derive from a study of blood T cells in healthy people across ages. The study, taken as a whole, reports: A strong correlation was seen between TCR beta diversity and naive T cell percentage.

Material for sequencing was blood. V gene TRBV11-2 combines with J gene TRBJ2-3, with D tentatively TRBD2 (6 bases). This receptor was obtained from a woman aged 18-29 years in good health. CDR3: CASSPLGSSADTQYF. As DNA, the CDR3 is TGTGCCAGCAGCCCCCTCGGGAGTTCGGCAGATACGCAGTATTTT.